This entry features one T cell receptor (beta chain) sequence. The data belong to a study of blood T cell repertoires in COVID-19. Enrolment of Seattle patients took place during active infection, and they were followed longitudinally. The CDR3 extends over 15 amino acids. CDR1 is SEHNR and CDR2 is FQNEAQ in the germline V gene (reference sequence). Trimming removed 2 bases at V and 5 bases at J, with 15 bases between. As originally analysed: By means of reference gene primer amplification, nucleated cell counts were estimated. This table comes from immunoSEQ multiplex PCR, and its TCRdb copy is limited to in-frame clones, with some not included. Clone size and V and J calls were adopted from that table, with D and trimming inferred from the DNA. The sample lists 100,000 to 150,000 clones, around 81% occurring once.

The V call is TRBV7-9, the J call TRBJ1-1; TRBD1 might be the D (5 bases). The sequence came from a man aged 30 to 39 with COVID-19, enrolled during active disease. The sequenced material came from peripheral blood. In DNA, the CDR3 is TGTGCCAGCAGCTTAATTCGTGCGGGGGGTACTGAAGCTTTCTTT. Translated: CASSLIRAGGTEAFF.